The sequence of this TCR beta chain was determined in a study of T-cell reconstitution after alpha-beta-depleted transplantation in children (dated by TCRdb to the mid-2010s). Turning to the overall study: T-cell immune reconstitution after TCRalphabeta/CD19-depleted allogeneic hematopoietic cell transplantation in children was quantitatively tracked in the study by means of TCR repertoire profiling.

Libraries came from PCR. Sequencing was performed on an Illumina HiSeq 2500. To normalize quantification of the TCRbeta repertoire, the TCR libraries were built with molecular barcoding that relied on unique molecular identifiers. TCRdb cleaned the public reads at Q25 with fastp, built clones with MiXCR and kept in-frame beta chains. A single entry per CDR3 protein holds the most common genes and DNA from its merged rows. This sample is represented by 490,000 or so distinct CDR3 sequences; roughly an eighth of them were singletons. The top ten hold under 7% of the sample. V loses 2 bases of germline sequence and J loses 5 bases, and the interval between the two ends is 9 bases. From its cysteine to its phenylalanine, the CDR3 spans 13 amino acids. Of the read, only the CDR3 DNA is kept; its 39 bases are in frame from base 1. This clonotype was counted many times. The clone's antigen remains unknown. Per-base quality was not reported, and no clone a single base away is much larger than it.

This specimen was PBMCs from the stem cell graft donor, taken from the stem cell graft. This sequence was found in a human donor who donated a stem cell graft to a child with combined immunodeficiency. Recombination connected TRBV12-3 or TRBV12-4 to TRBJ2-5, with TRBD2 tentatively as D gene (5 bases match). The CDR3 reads CASSLRGRETQYF. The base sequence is TGTGCCAGCAGTTTAAGAGGGCGCGAGACCCAGTACTTC.